The sequence of this T cell receptor (beta chain) was determined in a study of T cell responses to AZD1222 COVID-19 vaccine. Study-level points and caveats: There were vaccine-associated CD4 TCRs across spike, dominant at 160-218 and 743-854. Seropositive status at baseline applied to only 5 or 6 AZD1222 recipients.

Remarks on this clone: Its antigen is undetermined.

This CDR3 is 13 amino acids long. CDR1 is LGHDT and CDR2 is YNNKEL in the germline V gene (reference sequence). Trimming took off 1 base at V and 5 bases at J, with 8 bases between the two ends. Profiling relied on immunoSEQ multiplex PCR, and the TCRdb table lists in-frame clones only, not all of them. The repertoire consists of over 100,000 clones, with 70% to 90% occurring once and the leading ten covering around 7.9%. The receptor was isolated from an adult who received the MenACWY meningococcal vaccine as a control. The chain employs TRBV3-1 (or the pseudogene TRBV3-2) and TRBJ2-5; D unclear. The input for sequencing was peripheral blood, taken 28 days after the second dose of the MenACWY control vaccine. DNA for the CDR3: TGTGCCAGCAGCCAAGGGACGGCGGAGACCCAGTACTTC. Translation: CASSQGTAETQYF.